This T cell receptor beta chain was captured in a study of blood T cells in healthy people across ages. General study points: A strong correlation was seen between TCR beta diversity and naive T cell percentage.

This clonotype has more than one count but fewer than ten. What it recognizes is unknown. A sample-barcoded 5' primer and a J-beta primer mix were used in a second PCR of roughly 6 to 11 cycles. Each CDR3 protein is one row after TCRdb ran MiXCR on the 5' RACE reads. Seen here are about 1.8 million distinct CDR3 sequences, roughly 52% observed once, and the top ten hold 2% to 2.5%. V shed 7 bases and J 7 bases; nucleotides not matched to a gene: 9. The CDR3 length is 14 residues. Germline loops: CDR1 SQVTM, CDR2 ANQGSEA. The chain is built from TRBV29-1 and TRBJ1-6; 8 bases fit TRBD1. The sample taken for sequencing was blood. The TCR sequence derives from a woman between 40 and 55 years old in good health. CDR3 sequence reads: CSATTGVTNSPLHF. DNA for the CDR3: TGCAGCGCAACGACAGGGGTTACGAATTCACCCCTCCACTTT.